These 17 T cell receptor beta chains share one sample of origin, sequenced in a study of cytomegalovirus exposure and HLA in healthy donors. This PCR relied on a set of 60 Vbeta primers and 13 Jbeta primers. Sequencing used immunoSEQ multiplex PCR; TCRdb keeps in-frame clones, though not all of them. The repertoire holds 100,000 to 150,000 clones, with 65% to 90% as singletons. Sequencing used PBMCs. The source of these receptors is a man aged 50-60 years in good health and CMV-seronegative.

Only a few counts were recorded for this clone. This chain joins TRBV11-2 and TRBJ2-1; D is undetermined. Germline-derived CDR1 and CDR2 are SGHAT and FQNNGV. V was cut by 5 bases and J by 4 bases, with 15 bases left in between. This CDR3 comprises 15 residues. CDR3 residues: CASSLTEIPYNEQFF. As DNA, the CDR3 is TGTGCCAGCAGCCTAACTGAAATCCCGTACAATGAGCAGTTCTTC.

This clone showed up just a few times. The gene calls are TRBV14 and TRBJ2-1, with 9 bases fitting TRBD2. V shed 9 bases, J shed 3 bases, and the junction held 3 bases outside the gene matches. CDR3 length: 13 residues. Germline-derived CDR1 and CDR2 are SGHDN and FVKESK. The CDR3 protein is CARLAGSYNEQFF. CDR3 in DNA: TGTGCCAGGCTAGCGGGGAGCTACAATGAGCAGTTCTTC.

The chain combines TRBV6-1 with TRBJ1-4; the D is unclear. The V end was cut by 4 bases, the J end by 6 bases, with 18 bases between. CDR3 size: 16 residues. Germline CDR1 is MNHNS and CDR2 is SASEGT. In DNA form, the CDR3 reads TGTGCCAGCAGTGCGGAAACAGAAAGCACGTATGAAAAACTGTTTTTT. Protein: CASSAETESTYEKLFF.

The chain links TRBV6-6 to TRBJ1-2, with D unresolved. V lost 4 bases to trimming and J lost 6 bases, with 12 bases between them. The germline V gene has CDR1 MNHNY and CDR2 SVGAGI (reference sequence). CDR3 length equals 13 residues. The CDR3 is CASSFAWGDGYTF. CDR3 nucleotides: TGTGCCAGCAGTTTCGCTTGGGGAGATGGCTACACCTTC.

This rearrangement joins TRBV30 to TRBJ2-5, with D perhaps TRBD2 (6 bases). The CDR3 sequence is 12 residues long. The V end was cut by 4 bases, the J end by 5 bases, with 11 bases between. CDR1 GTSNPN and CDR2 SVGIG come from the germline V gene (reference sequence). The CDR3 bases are TGTGCCTGGAATATTGCGGGGGAGACCCAGTACTTC. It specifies CAWNIAGETQYF.

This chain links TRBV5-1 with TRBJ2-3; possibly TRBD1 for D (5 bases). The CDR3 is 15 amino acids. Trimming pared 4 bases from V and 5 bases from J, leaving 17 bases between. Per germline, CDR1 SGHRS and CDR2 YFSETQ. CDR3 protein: CASSPGATWGDTQYF. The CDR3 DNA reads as TGCGCCAGCAGCCCTGGGGCCACCTGGGGAGATACGCAGTATTTT.

The CDR3 sequence: CASSSQGGGISDTQYF. CDR3 nucleotides: TGCGCCAGCAGCTCCCAGGGCGGGGGGATATCAGATACGCAGTATTTT. This sequence joins TRBV5-1 and TRBJ2-3; TRBD2 agrees at 8 bases. V shed 3 bases and J 4 bases; nucleotides not matched to a gene: 10. Germline lookup yields CDR1 SGHRS and CDR2 YFSETQ. The CDR3 runs to 16 residues.

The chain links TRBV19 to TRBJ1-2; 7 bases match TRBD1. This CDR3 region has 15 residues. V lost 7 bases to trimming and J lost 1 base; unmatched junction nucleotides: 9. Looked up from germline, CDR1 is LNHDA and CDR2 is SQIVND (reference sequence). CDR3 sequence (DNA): TGTGCCAGTAAAGGAGGGGACAGCGTTAACTATGGCTACACCTTC. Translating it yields CASKGGDSVNYGYTF. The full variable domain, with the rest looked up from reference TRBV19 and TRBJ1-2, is DGGITQSPKYLFRKEGQNVTLSCEQNLNHDAMYWYRQDPGQGLRLIYYSQIVNDFQKGDIAEGYSVSREKKESFPLTVTSAQKNPTAFYLCASKGGDSVNYGYTFGSGTRLTVV.

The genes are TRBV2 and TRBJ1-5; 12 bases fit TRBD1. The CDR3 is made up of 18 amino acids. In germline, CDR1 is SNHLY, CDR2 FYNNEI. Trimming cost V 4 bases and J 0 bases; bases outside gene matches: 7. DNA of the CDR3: TGTGCCAGCAGTGCCTCCGGGACAGGGGGCTATAGCAATCAGCCCCAGCATTTT. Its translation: CASSASGTGGYSNQPQHF.

The CDR3 DNA sequence: TGTGCCATCAGTGAGTCGTTAAGCGGGGTATCCTACAATGAGCAGTTCTTC. Translating gives CAISESLSGVSYNEQFF. V gene TRBV10-3 combines with J gene TRBJ2-1; 7 bases line up with TRBD2. The CDR3 runs to 17 residues. Germline V CDR1 and CDR2: ENHRY, SYGVKD. J lost 1 base, V lost 0 bases, and 6 bases had no gene match.

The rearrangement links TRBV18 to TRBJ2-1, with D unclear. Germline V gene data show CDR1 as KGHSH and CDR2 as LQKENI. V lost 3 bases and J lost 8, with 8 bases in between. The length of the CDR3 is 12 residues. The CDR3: CASSPGSYEQFF. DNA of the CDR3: TGTGCCAGCTCACCCGGTTCCTATGAGCAGTTCTTC. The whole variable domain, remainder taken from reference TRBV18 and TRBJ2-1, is NAGVMQNPRHLVRRRGQEARLRCSPMKGHSHVYWYRQLPEEGLKFMVYLQKENIIDESGMPKERFSAEFPKEGPSILRIQQVVRGDSAAYFCASSPGSYEQFFGPGTRLTVL.

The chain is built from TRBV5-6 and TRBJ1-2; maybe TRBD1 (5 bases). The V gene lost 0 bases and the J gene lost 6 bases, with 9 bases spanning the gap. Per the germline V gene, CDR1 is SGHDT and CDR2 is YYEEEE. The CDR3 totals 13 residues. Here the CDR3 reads CASSLGGEDGYTF. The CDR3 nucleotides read TGTGCCAGCAGCTTGGGGGGCGAGGATGGCTACACCTTC.

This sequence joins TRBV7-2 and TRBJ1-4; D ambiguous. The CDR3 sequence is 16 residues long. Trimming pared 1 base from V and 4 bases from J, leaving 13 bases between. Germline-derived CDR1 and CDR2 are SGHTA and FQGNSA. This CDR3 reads CASSLGEGGINEKLFF. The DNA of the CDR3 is TGTGCCAGCAGCTTAGGGGAGGGCGGGATTAATGAAAAACTGTTTTTT. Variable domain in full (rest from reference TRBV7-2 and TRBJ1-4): GAGVSQSPSNKVTEKGKDVELRCDPISGHTALYWYRQSLGQGLEFLIYFQGNSAPDKSGLPSDRFSAERTGGSVSTLTIQRTQQEDSAVYLCASSLGEGGINEKLFFGSGTQLSVL.

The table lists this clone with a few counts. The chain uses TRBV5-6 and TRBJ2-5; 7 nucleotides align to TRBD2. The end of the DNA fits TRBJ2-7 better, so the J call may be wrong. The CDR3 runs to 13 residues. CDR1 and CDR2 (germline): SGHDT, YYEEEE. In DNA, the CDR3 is TGTGCCACCACCGGGGGAGGGTTCCACGAGCAGTACTTC. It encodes CATTGGGFHEQYF.

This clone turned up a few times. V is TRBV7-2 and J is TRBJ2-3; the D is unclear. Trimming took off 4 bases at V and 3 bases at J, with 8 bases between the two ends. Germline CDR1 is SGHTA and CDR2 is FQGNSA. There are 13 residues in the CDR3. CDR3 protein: CASSSPATDTQYF. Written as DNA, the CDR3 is TGTGCCAGCAGCTCACCTGCGACAGATACGCAGTATTTT.

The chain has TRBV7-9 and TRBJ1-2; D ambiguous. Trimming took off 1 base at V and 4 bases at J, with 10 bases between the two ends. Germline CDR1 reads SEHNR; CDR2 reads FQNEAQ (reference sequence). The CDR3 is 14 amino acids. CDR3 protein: CASSLGSVVYGYTF. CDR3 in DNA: TGTGCCAGCAGCTTAGGATCGGTCGTCTATGGCTACACCTTC.

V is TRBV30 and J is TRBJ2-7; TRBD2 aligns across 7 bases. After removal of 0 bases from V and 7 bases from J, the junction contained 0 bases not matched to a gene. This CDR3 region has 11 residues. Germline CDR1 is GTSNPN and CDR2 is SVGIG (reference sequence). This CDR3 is CAWSVGGEQYF. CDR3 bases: TGTGCCTGGAGTGTGGGGGGGGAGCAGTACTTC.